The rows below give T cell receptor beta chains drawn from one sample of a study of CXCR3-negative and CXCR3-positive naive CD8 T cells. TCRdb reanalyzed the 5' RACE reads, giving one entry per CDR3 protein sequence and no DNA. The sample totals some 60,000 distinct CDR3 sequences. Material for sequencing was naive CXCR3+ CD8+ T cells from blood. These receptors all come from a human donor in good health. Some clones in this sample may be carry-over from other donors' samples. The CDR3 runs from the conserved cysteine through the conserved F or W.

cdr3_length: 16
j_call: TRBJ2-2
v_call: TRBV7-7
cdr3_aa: CASSYDRDRGDGELFF

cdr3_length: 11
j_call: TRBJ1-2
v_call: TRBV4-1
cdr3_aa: CASSQGAGYTF

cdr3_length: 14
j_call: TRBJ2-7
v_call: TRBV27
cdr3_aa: CASSAQVRGVEQYF

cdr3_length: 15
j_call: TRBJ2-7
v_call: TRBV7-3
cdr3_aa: CASSLTDGSSYEQYF

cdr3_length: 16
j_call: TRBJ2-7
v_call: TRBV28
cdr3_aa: CASSSSDRANSYEQYF

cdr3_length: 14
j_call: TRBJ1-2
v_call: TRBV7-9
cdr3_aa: CASSMGVRGYGYTF

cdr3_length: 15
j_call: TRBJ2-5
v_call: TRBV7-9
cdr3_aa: CASSQGLVTVETQYF

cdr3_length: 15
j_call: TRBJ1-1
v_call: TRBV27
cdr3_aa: CASYQPGQENTEAFF

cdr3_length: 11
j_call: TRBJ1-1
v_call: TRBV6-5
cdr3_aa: CASSSSRLRFF

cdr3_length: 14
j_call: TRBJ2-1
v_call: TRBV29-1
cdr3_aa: CSAEAEPGYNEQFF

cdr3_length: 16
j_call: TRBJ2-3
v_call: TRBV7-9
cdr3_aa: CASSSDLSGSTDTQYF

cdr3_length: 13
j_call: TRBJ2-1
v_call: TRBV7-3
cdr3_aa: CASSLSPYNEQFF

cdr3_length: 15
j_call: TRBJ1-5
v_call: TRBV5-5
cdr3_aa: CASSVGTASNQPQHF

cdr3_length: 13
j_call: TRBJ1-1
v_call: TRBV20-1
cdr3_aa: CSAGTDMNTEAFF

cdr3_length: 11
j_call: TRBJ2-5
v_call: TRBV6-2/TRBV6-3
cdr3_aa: CASQRGGTQYF

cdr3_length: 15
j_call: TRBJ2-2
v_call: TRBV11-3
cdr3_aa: CASSSRQGEVGELFF

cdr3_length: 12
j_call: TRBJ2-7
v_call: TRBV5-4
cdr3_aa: CASGDRENEQYF

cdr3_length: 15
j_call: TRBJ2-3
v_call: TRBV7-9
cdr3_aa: CASSFGRRLTDTQYF

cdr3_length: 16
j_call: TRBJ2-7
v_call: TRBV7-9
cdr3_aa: CASSPLGQSFSYEQYF

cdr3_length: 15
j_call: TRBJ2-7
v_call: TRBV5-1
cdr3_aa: CASSLVQPSSYEQYF

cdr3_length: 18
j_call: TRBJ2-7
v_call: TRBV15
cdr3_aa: CATSRVTTSKTLTYEQYF

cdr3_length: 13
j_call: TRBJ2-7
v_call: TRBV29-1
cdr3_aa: CSVEMVGTYEQYF

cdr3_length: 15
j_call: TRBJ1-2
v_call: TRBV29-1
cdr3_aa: CSVVAPGQLNYGYTF

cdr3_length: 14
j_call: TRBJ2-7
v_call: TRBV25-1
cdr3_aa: CASSDRALPYEQYF

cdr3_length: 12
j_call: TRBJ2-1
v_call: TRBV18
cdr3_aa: CASSPFGGEQFF

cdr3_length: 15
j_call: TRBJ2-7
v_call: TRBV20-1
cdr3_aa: CSARDGLAGAYEQYF

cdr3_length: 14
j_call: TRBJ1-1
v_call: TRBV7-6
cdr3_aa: CASLRQEWHTEAFF

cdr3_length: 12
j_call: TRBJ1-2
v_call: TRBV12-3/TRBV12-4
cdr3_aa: CASRTTGDGYTF

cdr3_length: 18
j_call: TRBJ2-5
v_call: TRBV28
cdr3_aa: CASSFPSGRQKLQETQYF

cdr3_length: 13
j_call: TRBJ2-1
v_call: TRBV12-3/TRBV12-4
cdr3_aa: CASTHGTHNEQFF

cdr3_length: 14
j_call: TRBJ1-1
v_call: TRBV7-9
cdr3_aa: CASSPGAANTEAFF

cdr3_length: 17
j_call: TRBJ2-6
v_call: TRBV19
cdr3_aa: CASRFGGYSSGANVLTF

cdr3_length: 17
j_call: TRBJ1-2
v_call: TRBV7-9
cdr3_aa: CASSPHPGESDNYGYTF

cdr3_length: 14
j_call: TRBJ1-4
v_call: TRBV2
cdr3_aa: CASSEGTGVEKLFF

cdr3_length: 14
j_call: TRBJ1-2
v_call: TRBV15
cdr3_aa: CATSTVPQPDGYTF

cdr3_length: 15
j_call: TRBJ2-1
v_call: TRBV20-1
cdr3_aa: CSAPAWASGYNEQFF

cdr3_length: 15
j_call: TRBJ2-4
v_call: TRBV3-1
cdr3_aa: CASSQDPRAKNIQYF

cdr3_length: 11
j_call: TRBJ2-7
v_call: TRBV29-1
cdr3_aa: CSVERGREQYF

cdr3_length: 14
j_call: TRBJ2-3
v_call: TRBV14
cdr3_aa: CASSQEQSTDTQYF

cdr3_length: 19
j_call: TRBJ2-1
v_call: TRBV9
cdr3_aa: CASSTTSGGQPSSYNEQFF

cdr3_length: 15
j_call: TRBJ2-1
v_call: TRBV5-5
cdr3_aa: CASSLGQSSYNEQFF

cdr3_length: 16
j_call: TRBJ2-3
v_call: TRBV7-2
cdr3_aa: CASSLAGQGPRDTQYF

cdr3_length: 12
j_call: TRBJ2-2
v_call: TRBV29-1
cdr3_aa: CSVDENTGELFF

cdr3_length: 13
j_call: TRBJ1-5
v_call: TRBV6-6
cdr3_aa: CASISIQNQPQHF

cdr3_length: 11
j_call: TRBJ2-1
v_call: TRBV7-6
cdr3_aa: CASTWGNEQFF

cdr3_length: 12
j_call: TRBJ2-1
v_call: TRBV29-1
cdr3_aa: CSVEEDSDEQFF

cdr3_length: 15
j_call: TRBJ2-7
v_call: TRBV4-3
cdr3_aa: CASSTGTGEYYEQYF

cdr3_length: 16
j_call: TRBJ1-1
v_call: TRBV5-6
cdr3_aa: CASSLIRVWTNTEAFF

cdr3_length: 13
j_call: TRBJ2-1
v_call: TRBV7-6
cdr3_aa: CASSTGMANEQFF

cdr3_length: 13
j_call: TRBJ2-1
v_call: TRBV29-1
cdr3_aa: CSVEGLETDEQFF

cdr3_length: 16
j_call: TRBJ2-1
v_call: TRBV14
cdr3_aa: CASSRPGGRRRDEQFF

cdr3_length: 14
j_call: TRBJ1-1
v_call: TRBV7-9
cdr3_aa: CASSSHPNTTEAFF

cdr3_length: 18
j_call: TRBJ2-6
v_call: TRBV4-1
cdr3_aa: CASSQEPAGESGANVLTF

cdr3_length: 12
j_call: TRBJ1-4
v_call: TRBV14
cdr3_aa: CASSQEMKKLFF

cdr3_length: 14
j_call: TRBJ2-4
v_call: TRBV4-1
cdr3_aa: CASSQGGAGYIQYF

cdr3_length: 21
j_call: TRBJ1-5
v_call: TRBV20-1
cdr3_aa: CSASTPQTDSIPDHSNQPQHF

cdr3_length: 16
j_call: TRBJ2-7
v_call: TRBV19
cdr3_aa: CASSIWFEDTSYEQYF

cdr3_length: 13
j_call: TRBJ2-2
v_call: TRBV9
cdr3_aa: CASSPGLSGELFF

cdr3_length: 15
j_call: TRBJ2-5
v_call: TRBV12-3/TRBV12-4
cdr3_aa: CASALVGQSQETQYF

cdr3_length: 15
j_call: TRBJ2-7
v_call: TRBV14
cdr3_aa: CASSQELGASYEQYF